These T cell receptor beta chains were read from a single sample in a study of T cell responses to AZD1222 COVID-19 vaccine. Produced via immunoSEQ multiplex PCR; TCRdb's table is partial and in-frame only. The sample records about 120,000 clones, 80% to 90% being singletons. Sequences were derived from peripheral blood, sampled on day 0 of AZD1222 vaccination. These receptors all come from an adult in good health. The CDR3 runs from the conserved cysteine through the conserved F or W. A D gene is named only where the DNA matches it firmly. Clone size appears in some rows only: once, few, many, or a class for an expanded clone.

size: .; D: .; J: TRBJ2-7; V: TRBV21-1; CDR3: CASSKARGSEQYF; DNA: TGTGCCAGCAGCAAGGCCAGGGGCTCCGAGCAGTACTTC
size: .; D: .; J: TRBJ2-3; V: TRBV11-3; CDR3: CASSLGVYPDTQYF; DNA: TGTGCCAGCAGCTTAGGTGTCTATCCAGATACGCAGTATTTT
size: .; D: TRBD2; J: TRBJ2-5; V: TRBV7-8; CDR3: CASSSTATSGGPPQETQYF; DNA: TGTGCCAGCAGCTCCACCGCGACTAGCGGGGGGCCTCCTCAAGAGACCCAGTACTTC
size: once; D: .; J: TRBJ1-1; V: TRBV6-5; CDR3: CASSYSNGNEAFF; DNA: TGTGCCAGCAGTTACTCGAATGGAAATGAAGCTTTCTTT
size: .; D: .; J: TRBJ2-7; V: TRBV4-2; CDR3: CASSHPRFMREQYF; DNA: TGTGCCAGCAGCCACCCCCGGTTTATGAGGGAGCAGTACTTC
size: .; D: TRBD1; J: TRBJ1-2; V: TRBV24-1; CDR3: CATSDLNRGRYGYTF; DNA: TGTGCCACCAGTGATTTGAACAGGGGGAGGTATGGCTACACCTTC
size: .; D: .; J: TRBJ2-1; V: TRBV30; CDR3: CAWKLGYEQFF; DNA: TGTGCCTGGAAATTGGGGTATGAGCAGTTCTTC
size: .; D: .; J: TRBJ1-5; V: TRBV18; CDR3: CASSPNEDQPQHF; DNA: TGTGCCAGCTCACCAAACGAGGATCAGCCCCAGCATTTT
size: .; D: .; J: TRBJ2-7; V: TRBV10-3; CDR3: CAIRKGEYEQYF; DNA: TGTGCCATCAGGAAGGGCGAGTACGAGCAGTACTTC
size: .; D: .; J: TRBJ1-2; V: TRBV30; CDR3: CAWSVQAQDYGYTF; DNA: TGTGCCTGGAGTGTACAGGCACAGGACTATGGCTACACCTTC
size: .; D: .; J: TRBJ1-2; V: TRBV19; CDR3: CASSIQALLNYGYTF; DNA: TGTGCCAGTAGTATCCAGGCACTCCTCAACTATGGCTACACCTTC
size: few; D: TRBD1; J: TRBJ2-6; V: TRBV5-6; CDR3: CASSLRGQATGANVLTF; DNA: TGTGCCAGCAGCTTGCGGGGACAGGCAACTGGGGCCAACGTCCTGACTTTC
size: once; D: TRBD2; J: TRBJ2-7; V: TRBV7-8; CDR3: CASSLESSGGALSYEQYF; DNA: TGTGCCAGCAGCTTAGAATCTAGCGGGGGGGCTCTCTCCTACGAGCAGTACTTC
size: .; D: TRBD2; J: TRBJ2-7; V: TRBV6-5; CDR3: CASSSTSGPYEQYF; DNA: TGTGCCAGCAGTTCAACTAGCGGGCCCTACGAGCAGTACTTC
size: .; D: TRBD2; J: TRBJ2-1; V: TRBV5-8; CDR3: CASSLVAASGSLNEQFF; DNA: TGTGCCAGCAGCTTGGTCGCGGCTAGCGGGAGTCTAAATGAGCAGTTCTTC
size: .; D: .; J: TRBJ1-2; V: TRBV7-9; CDR3: CASSLPQATYGYTF; DNA: TGTGCCAGCAGCTTACCACAGGCCACCTATGGCTACACCTTC
size: .; D: .; J: TRBJ1-2; V: TRBV3-1/TRBV3-2; CDR3: CASSPGQRGYTF; DNA: TGTGCCAGCAGCCCAGGACAGAGGGGCTACACCTTC
size: .; D: TRBD1; J: TRBJ2-7; V: TRBV30; CDR3: CAWRAPDRETGEQYF; DNA: TGTGCCTGGAGGGCCCCGGACAGGGAAACGGGGGAGCAGTACTTC
size: .; D: .; J: TRBJ1-1; V: TRBV18; CDR3: CASSGGTEAFF; DNA: TGTGCCAGCTCGGGAGGCACTGAAGCTTTCTTT
size: .; D: TRBD1; J: TRBJ2-5; V: TRBV10-1; CDR3: CASRQQGTLETQYF; DNA: TGCGCCAGCAGGCAACAGGGGACGTTGGAGACCCAGTACTTC
size: once; D: .; J: TRBJ1-5; V: TRBV19; CDR3: CASTQGSGFNQPQHF; DNA: TGTGCCAGTACCCAAGGGTCAGGGTTTAATCAGCCCCAGCATTTT
size: .; D: .; J: TRBJ2-2; V: TRBV18; CDR3: CASSLDRPPSTGELFF; DNA: TGTGCCAGCTCTTTAGACCGACCCCCAAGCACCGGGGAGCTGTTTTTT
size: .; D: .; J: TRBJ1-3; V: TRBV7-2; CDR3: CASSLQGTGNTIYF; DNA: TGTGCCAGCAGCTTACAGGGAACCGGAAACACCATATATTTT
size: .; D: TRBD2; J: TRBJ2-7; V: TRBV20-1; CDR3: CSAKLADEQYF; DNA: TGCAGTGCTAAGCTAGCGGACGAGCAGTACTTC
size: .; D: TRBD2; J: TRBJ2-1; V: TRBV6-2/TRBV6-3; CDR3: CASSFTSGARNEQFF; DNA: TGTGCCAGCAGTTTTACTAGCGGGGCAAGAAATGAGCAGTTCTTC
size: .; D: TRBD1; J: TRBJ1-1; V: TRBV5-6; CDR3: CASRRLTGGHSENTEAFF; DNA: TGTGCCAGCAGGCGTTTAACAGGGGGCCATAGTGAGAACACTGAAGCTTTCTTT
size: .; D: .; J: TRBJ1-4; V: TRBV19; CDR3: CASSIGVATNEKLFF; DNA: TGTGCCAGTAGTATCGGGGTTGCAACTAATGAAAAACTGTTTTTT
size: once; D: .; J: TRBJ1-5; V: TRBV6-1; CDR3: CASSEAHDQPQHF; DNA: TGTGCCAGCAGTGAAGCACACGATCAGCCCCAGCATTTT
size: .; D: .; J: TRBJ1-5; V: TRBV5-1; CDR3: CASSLEGIGNQPQHF; DNA: TGCGCCAGCAGCTTGGAGGGAATTGGCAATCAGCCCCAGCATTTT